These 22 T cell receptor beta chains were all obtained from the same sample, sequenced in a study of OX40 agonist ivuxolimab in advanced cancers. TCRdb's table, derived via immunoSEQ multiplex PCR, lists solely in-frame clones and lacks some. The data hold about 77,000 clones, with roughly 80% observed a single time. The specimen was CD4+ or CD8+ T cells sorted from blood, collected in a trial of the OX40 agonist ivuxolimab. These receptors were collected from an adult with an advanced solid tumor such as melanoma, head and neck, liver or kidney cancer.

The V gene is TRBV7-2, the J gene TRBJ2-3, with D perhaps matching TRBD1 or TRBD2 (5 bases each). Deletions cut 3 bases from V and 1 base from J, with 11 bases between. Germline lookup yields CDR1 SGHTA and CDR2 FQGNSA. The CDR3 extends over 15 amino acids. The CDR3 region is CASSLTRGGTDTQYF. CDR3 in DNA: TGTGCCAGCAGCTTGACACGAGGGGGCACAGATACGCAGTATTTT.

The chain combines TRBV7-9 with TRBJ2-3; D possibly uses TRBD1 or TRBD2 (5 bases each). Trimming cost V 8 bases and J 0 bases, with 21 bases left between them. Per germline, CDR1 SEHNR and CDR2 FQNEAQ (reference sequence). This CDR3 is 17 amino acids long. Here the CDR3 reads CASFGDRQLISTDTQYF. In nucleotides, the CDR3 is TGTGCCAGCTTTGGGGACCGACAGTTAATAAGCACAGATACGCAGTATTTT.

The V and J genes are TRBV18 and TRBJ2-3; 11 nucleotides align to TRBD2. V trimming: 8 bases; J trimming: 6 bases; junction bases outside the gene matches: 7. The CDR3 contains 14 residues. CDR1 and CDR2 (germline): KGHSH, LQKENI. The CDR3 sequence: CASLLSGGADTQYF. The DNA for the CDR3 is TGTGCCAGCCTCCTTAGCGGGGGGGCGGATACGCAGTATTTT. The full variable domain, with the rest looked up from reference TRBV18 and TRBJ2-3, is NAGVMQNPRHLVRRRGQEARLRCSPMKGHSHVYWYRQLPEEGLKFMVYLQKENIIDESGMPKERFSAEFPKEGPSILRIQQVVRGDSAAYFCASLLSGGADTQYFGPGTRLTVL.

V and J are TRBV5-4 and TRBJ2-3; D uncertain. V was shortened by 9 bases and J by 4 bases, with 21 bases between the two germline ends. This CDR3 is built from 15 residues. CDR1 is SGHNT and CDR2 is YYREEE in the germline V gene (reference sequence). The CDR3 reads CATSNAVVGADTQYF. The CDR3 DNA is TGTGCCACCTCCAACGCGGTTGTCGGTGCAGATACGCAGTATTTT.

The DNA for the CDR3 is TGTGCCTGGAGTACAGAGATGAACACTGAAGCTTTCTTT. The encoded protein is CAWSTEMNTEAFF. The chain combines TRBV30 with TRBJ1-1; no firm D call. Between the trimmed V and J ends, which lost 2 bases and 0 bases, there was a span of 7 bases. This CDR3 has 13 residues. Germline V lookup: CDR1 GTSNPN, CDR2 SVGIG (reference sequence).

The chain has TRBV2 and TRBJ2-7; D is possibly TRBD1 or TRBD2 (6 bases each). V shed 7 bases and J shed 6 bases, with 16 bases lying between them. CDR3 length: 13 amino acids. Germline V CDR1 and CDR2: SNHLY, FYNNEI. The DNA for the CDR3 is TGTGCCAGCAAGGGGGGCGTTAGGGGCGAGCAGTACTTC. Translating it yields CASKGGVRGEQYF.

This clone was observed once. The chain recombines TRBV7-3 with TRBJ2-7; possible D gene TRBD2, 5 bases. Germline lookup yields CDR1 SGHTA and CDR2 FQGTGA. V dropped 2 bases and J dropped 0 bases, with 11 bases sitting between them. The CDR3 runs to 15 residues. Here the CDR3 DNA reads TGTGCCAGCAGCTTAGTCCACGAGGGCTCCTACGAGCAGTACTTC. Encoded protein: CASSLVHEGSYEQYF.

The CDR3 loop reads CASSSTENEKLFF. The CDR3 nucleotides read TGTGCCAGCAGCTCGACAGAAAATGAAAAACTGTTTTTT. The rearrangement links TRBV7-9 to TRBJ1-4, with a weak D call TRBD1 (5 bases). CDR3 length: 13 amino acids. Germline loops: CDR1 SEHNR, CDR2 FQNEAQ (reference sequence). Trimming left V 4 bases short and J 5 bases short, with 8 bases between.

The chain uses TRBV6-5 and TRBJ1-2; D is unresolved. V was shortened by 8 bases and J by 0 bases, with 10 bases between the two germline ends. CDR1 and CDR2 from the germline V gene are MNHEY and SVGAGI. The CDR3 runs to 13 residues. Written as DNA, the CDR3 is TGTGCCAGCCTCGACGTAGCTAACTATGGCTACACCTTC. This codes for CASLDVANYGYTF.

Concerning this clone itself: Other nucleotide sequences from this sample produce the same CDR3. The chain recombines TRBV6-1 with TRBJ2-5; D is possibly TRBD1 (6 bases). Per germline, CDR1 MNHNS and CDR2 SASEGT. The V gene lost 6 bases and the J gene lost 4 bases, with 9 bases spanning the gap. There are 12 residues in the CDR3. DNA of the CDR3: TGTGCCAGCAGGCAGGGGCGAGAGACCCAGTACTTC. Encoded protein: CASRQGRETQYF.

The chain employs TRBV30 and TRBJ1-1; D is uncertain. The CDR3 has 11 amino acids. Trimming took off 8 bases at V and 7 bases at J, with 14 bases between the two ends. CDR1 is GTSNPN and CDR2 is SVGIG in the germline V gene (reference sequence). The CDR3: CASTKRSEAFF. In DNA, the CDR3 is TGTGCCAGCACCAAGCGGAGTGAAGCTTTCTTT.

The chain has TRBV2 and TRBJ1-6; no clear D gene. CDR3 length: 13 amino acids. V was clipped by 8 bases and J by 11 bases, with 16 bases between them. CDR1 SNHLY and CDR2 FYNNEI come from the germline V gene. DNA for the CDR3: TGTGCCAGCGGGGTGGGCTCTTTTACACCCCTCCACTTT. Translated, it gives CASGVGSFTPLHF.

This clone was counted ten times or more. The rearrangement joins TRBV27 to TRBJ2-7; D is undetermined. Per germline, CDR1 MNHEY and CDR2 SMNVEV (reference sequence). Trimming shortened V by 10 bases and J by 7 bases, and 20 bases separated the two germline ends. This CDR3 has 13 amino acids. As DNA, the CDR3 is TGTGCCACCAAACCCCACTCGGTTTTGGAGCAGTACTTC. Amino acids: CATKPHSVLEQYF.

This chain uses TRBV27 with TRBJ1-1; the D is unclear. The CDR3 contains 12 residues. Germline V gives CDR1 MNHEY, CDR2 SMNVEV (reference sequence). Trimming pared 8 bases from V and 5 bases from J, leaving 12 bases between. CDR3 DNA: TGTGCCAGCGGATGGAGGGAAACTGAAGCTTTCTTT. Translation: CASGWRETEAFF.

The rearrangement links TRBV15 to TRBJ2-7, with D possibly TRBD2 on 5 matching bases. V was trimmed by 0 bases and J by 5 bases, leaving 11 bases between them. CDR1 is LNHNV and CDR2 is YYDKDF in the germline V gene (reference sequence). The CDR3 contains 14 residues. The DNA for the CDR3 is TGTGCCACCAGCAGAGATCTACTAGGGAACGAGCAGTACTTC. It yields the protein CATSRDLLGNEQYF.

The table lists this clone with a few counts. The genes are TRBV5-1 and TRBJ1-6; 9 bases agree with TRBD1. Germline trimming cut 3 bases from V and 7 bases from J; bases unmatched to any gene: 2. The germline V gene has CDR1 SGHRS and CDR2 YFSETQ. This CDR3 is built from 14 residues. CDR3 protein: CASSSGQGNSPLHF. The CDR3 nucleotides are TGCGCCAGCAGCTCCGGACAGGGGAATTCACCCCTCCACTTT.

The chain carries TRBV27 and TRBJ1-1; D is perhaps TRBD1 (5 bases). Germline values: CDR1 MNHEY, CDR2 SMNVEV (reference sequence). Trimming stripped 7 bases from V and 5 bases from J, with 14 bases between. CDR3 length: 13 amino acids. The CDR3 DNA follows: TGTGCCAGCAAATTAGGGGTGGGAACTGAAGCTTTCTTT. This sequence encodes CASKLGVGTEAFF.

The chain combines TRBV5-1 with TRBJ1-5; 9 bases agree with TRBD1. CDR3 length: 14 amino acids. Germline V gene data show CDR1 as SGHRS and CDR2 as YFSETQ. Unmatched junction bases numbered 2, after V lost 0 bases and J lost 7 bases. CDR3 loop: CASSLVQGAQPQHF. Written as DNA, the CDR3 is TGCGCCAGCAGCTTGGTACAGGGGGCACAGCCCCAGCATTTT.

This clone is a singleton in its sample. The rearrangement uses TRBV7-9 and TRBJ2-2; D unclear. The CDR3 contains 15 residues. Germline V gene lookup returns CDR1 SEHNR and CDR2 FQNEAQ (reference sequence). V was trimmed by 4 bases and J by 1 base, leaving 10 bases between them. The CDR3 is CASSSKTRNTGELFF. The CDR3 coding sequence is TGTGCCAGCAGCTCTAAGACAAGGAACACCGGGGAGCTGTTTTTT.

This chain connects TRBV19 to TRBJ1-3, with TRBD1 identical over 7 bases. Looked up from germline, CDR1 is LNHDA and CDR2 is SQIVND (reference sequence). With V trimmed by 7 bases and J by 4 bases, 13 bases remained unmatched. The CDR3 has 16 residues. CDR3 coding DNA: TGTGCCAGTAAGATGGGTACCGGGACAGTAGGAAACACCATATATTTT. This gives the protein CASKMGTGTVGNTIYF.

This clone has only one observation. The CDR3 spells CASSQGRLSSSYEQYF. CDR3 bases: TGTGCCAGCAGCCAAGGGAGACTCTCGAGCTCCTACGAGCAGTACTTC. The genes are TRBV4-2 and TRBJ2-7; D is undetermined. The CDR3 is 16 residues long. With 1 base removed from V and 0 bases from J, the gap between germline ends came to 13 bases. Per the germline V gene, CDR1 is LGHNA and CDR2 is YNFKEQ.

The rearrangement links TRBV15 to TRBJ2-1, with D unresolved. The CDR3 extends over 14 amino acids. Trimming cost V 3 bases and J 12 bases, with 18 bases left between them. The germline CDR1 and CDR2 sequences are LNHNV and YYDKDF (reference sequence). CDR3 protein: CATSSVGLVSVQFF. CDR3 nucleotides: TGTGCCACCAGCAGCGTCGGGCTAGTCTCCGTGCAGTTCTTC.